This T cell receptor beta chain was documented in a study of regulatory T cells in long-lasting Graves disease. Whole-study results and caveats: With persistent disease, TRBV28, TRBJ1-2 and TRBJ2-5 were the favored segments.

In its sample, this clonotype was seen many times. Its antigen is still unknown. Arm-PCR of CDR3 regions and iRepertoire HTBI primers were the basis on which TCR beta libraries were built. TCRdb re-derived calls from the multiplex PCR reads in MiXCR, one entry per CDR3 protein. The data hold approximately 400,000 distinct CDR3 sequences, with 14% to 15% observed a single time. The germline gives CDR1 MDHEN, CDR2 SYDVKM. The CDR3 has 16 amino acids. Germline trimming cut 5 bases from V and 12 bases from J; bases unmatched to any gene: 13. The sample's time point: newly diagnosed GD, antithyroid drugs for less than 3 months. Making the TCR library involved RNA that had been extracted from PBMCs. EDTA tubes collected roughly 9 milliliters of peripheral blood. A further study also used this sample, focusing on T cells in Graves' hyperthyroidism and ophthalmopathy.

The V call is TRBV28, the J call TRBJ2-7, with TRBD2 identical over 16 bases. Sequencing was performed on peripheral blood mononuclear cells (PBMCs), taken at new diagnosis, from a patient treated with antithyroid drugs. The clonotype originates from a woman in her thirties with Graves disease. The CDR3 reads CASSPQGWGLAGGAYF. As DNA, the CDR3 is TGTGCCAGCAGTCCACAAGGTTGGGGACTAGCGGGGGGGGCGTACTTC.